The 28 T cell receptor beta chains listed next were all sequenced from one sample in a study of identical twins. TCRdb re-called the 5' RACE reads with MiXCR, one entry per CDR3 protein. Of about 720,000 distinct CDR3 sequences listed, under 9% are singletons. These data were likewise used in another study, on yellow fever vaccine responses in identical twins.

Sequenced sample: PBMCs. The receptors come from a woman under 30 in good health.

This clonotype was recorded many times. This chain links TRBV2 with TRBJ1-1, with 11 bases that match TRBD1. In germline, CDR1 is SNHLY, CDR2 FYNNEI. The trim removed 4 bases at V and 5 bases at J, leaving 3 bases unmatched. The CDR3 loop spans 14 amino acids. The CDR3 coding sequence is TGTGCCAGCAGTGCCGGGACAGGGGGAACTGAAGCTTTCTTT. Translated, it gives CASSAGTGGTEAFF.

This clonotype was observed a handful of times. The chain couples TRBV29-1 to TRBJ2-1; tentatively, D is TRBD2 (6 bases). The V end was cut by 3 bases, the J end by 14 bases, with 11 bases between. This CDR3 is built from 10 residues. Germline CDR1 is SQVTM and CDR2 is ANQGSEA. The DNA for the CDR3 is TGCAGCGTTGAGGGGGGTTATGAGTTCTTC. It encodes CSVEGGYEFF.

This clonotype has at least ten counts. The gene calls are TRBV20-1 and TRBJ2-7; perhaps TRBD2 as D (6 bases). V lost 5 bases, J lost 6 bases, and 20 bases lay in between. Germline lookup yields CDR1 DFQATT and CDR2 SNEGSKA (reference sequence). The CDR3 loop spans 14 amino acids. The DNA of the CDR3 is TGCAGTGCTGGCCCCGGGACTCAGCTACGCGAGCAGTACTTC. Encoded protein: CSAGPGTQLREQYF.

In its sample, this clonotype was seen many times. The chain links TRBV29-1 to TRBJ2-1; 7 nucleotides align to TRBD2. V lost 7 bases and J lost 4; bases outside the gene matches: 16. CDR3 length equals 16 residues. Germline CDR1 SQVTM, CDR2 ANQGSEA. The CDR3 here is CSAPSGGAGWYNEQFF. CDR3 bases: TGCAGCGCCCCTTCGGGCGGAGCGGGATGGTACAATGAGCAGTTCTTC.

This clonotype was seen only a few times. The rearrangement joins TRBV11-2 to TRBJ2-5, with D possibly matching TRBD2 (6 bases). V was clipped by 1 base and J by 4 bases, with 28 bases between them. The CDR3 covers 20 residues. Germline assignment: CDR1 SGHAT and CDR2 FQNNGV. Here the CDR3 reads CASSLVSGTGRTSPRETQYF. As DNA, the CDR3 is TGTGCCAGCAGCTTAGTTTCTGGGACTGGTCGGACCTCCCCGAGAGAGACCCAGTACTTC. Together with reference TRBV11-2 and TRBJ2-5, the CDR3 gives the full variable domain: EAGVAQSPRYKIIEKRQSVAFWCNPISGHATLYWYQQILGQGPKLLIQFQNNGVVDDSQLPKDRFSAERLKGVDSTLKIQPAKLEDSAVYLCASSLVSGTGRTSPRETQYFGPGTRLLVL.

This clonotype was counted only a few times. The chain recombines TRBV14 with TRBJ2-7, with D possibly being TRBD1 or TRBD2 (5 bases each). Deletions cut 1 base from V and 1 base from J, with 8 bases between. CDR1 is SGHDN, CDR2 FVKESK, per germline. The length of the CDR3 is 14 residues. The CDR3 DNA follows: TGTGCCAGCAGCCAAGTGGGGGAATCCTACGAGCAGTACTTC. It yields the protein CASSQVGESYEQYF.

This clonotype was detected a few times. The chain employs TRBV27 and TRBJ1-2; D remains unclear. CDR1 and CDR2 from the germline V gene are MNHEY and SMNVEV (reference sequence). Between the trimmed V and J ends, which lost 6 bases and 6 bases, there was a span of 17 bases. This CDR3 contains 14 residues. Here the CDR3 DNA reads TGTGCCAGCAGGTCAGCAGGATGGGGAGATGGCTACACCTTC. As protein: CASRSAGWGDGYTF.

This clonotype was recorded a few times. The chain uses TRBV29-1 and TRBJ1-2; perhaps TRBD1 as D (5 bases). V lost 3 bases and J 8 bases, leaving 25 bases between the germline ends. Germline-derived CDR1 and CDR2 are SQVTM and ANQGSEA. The CDR3 is made up of 16 amino acids. This CDR3 reads CSVDFPGGRGKIGYTF. In DNA, the CDR3 is TGCAGCGTTGACTTTCCTGGTGGTCGGGGGAAAATCGGCTACACCTTC.

The chain uses TRBV4-2 and TRBJ2-4; 10 bases are a match to TRBD2. The CDR3 is 16 residues long. CDR1 and CDR2 from the germline V gene are LGHNA and YNFKEQ. After removal of 3 bases from V and 6 bases from J, the junction contained 8 bases not matched to a gene. CDR3: CASSHIGTSGVNIQYF. The CDR3 nucleotides read TGTGCCAGCAGCCATATAGGAACTAGCGGGGTAAACATTCAGTACTTC.

This clonotype was seen ten or more times. This chain links TRBV10-3 with TRBJ1-4; 7 bases match TRBD1. The CDR3 has 13 residues. CDR1 and CDR2 (germline): ENHRY, SYGVKD. V gave up 9 bases and J gave up 8 bases; unmatched junction bases: 9. The CDR3 is CAIKQGTGEKLFF. The CDR3 DNA is TGTGCCATTAAACAGGGGACCGGGGAAAAACTGTTTTTT.

This clonotype has only a few counts. The V call is TRBV29-1, the J call TRBJ2-7, with 11 bases lining up with TRBD1. Germline CDR1 is SQVTM and CDR2 is ANQGSEA. Trimming at V came to 5 bases and at J to 4 bases, leaving 13 bases not matched to a gene. The CDR3 runs to 16 residues. The CDR3 nucleotides are TGCAGCGTTTCAAAACCGGGACAGGGGGATGTTTACGAGCAGTACTTC. Translated, it gives CSVSKPGQGDVYEQYF.

This clonotype has at least ten counts. V is TRBV12-3 or TRBV12-4 and J is TRBJ2-7, with a possible D match to TRBD2 (6 bases). V gave up 6 bases and J gave up 3 bases, with 12 bases separating them. The CDR3 runs to 13 residues. CDR3 coding DNA: TGTGCCAGCAGCGAAGGGGAGGACTACGAGCAGTACTTC. As protein: CASSEGEDYEQYF.

There are a few counts of this clonotype. This chain connects TRBV3-1 to TRBJ2-1, with a weak D call TRBD2 (6 bases). Trimming stripped 4 bases from V and 3 bases from J, with 13 bases between. Germline V lookup: CDR1 LGHDT, CDR2 YNNKEL (reference sequence). CDR3 length equals 15 residues. CDR3 bases: TGTGCCAGCAGCCGACGGGGGAGAAACTACAATGAGCAGTTCTTC. Translated: CASSRRGRNYNEQFF.

The sample holds a few counts of this clonotype. CDR3 sequence reads: CASSSYGTAANTGELFF. CDR3 in DNA: TGTGCCAGCTCATCATACGGGACAGCAGCGAACACCGGGGAGCTGTTTTTT. The genes are TRBV18 and TRBJ2-2; 7 bases align to TRBD1. Germline loops: CDR1 KGHSH, CDR2 LQKENI. V was clipped by 5 bases and J by 0 bases; unmatched bases: 9. The CDR3 runs 17 residues. The full variable domain, completed using reference TRBV18 and TRBJ2-2, is NAGVMQNPRHLVRRRGQEARLRCSPMKGHSHVYWYRQLPEEGLKFMVYLQKENIIDESGMPKERFSAEFPKEGPSILRIQQVVRGDSAAYFCASSSYGTAANTGELFFGEGSRLTVL.

A few counts support this clonotype. The chain couples TRBV5-1 to TRBJ2-7; D may be TRBD1 (6 bases). The V end was cut by 4 bases, the J end by 7 bases, with 21 bases between. Germline V gene sequence: CDR1 SGHRS, CDR2 YFSETQ. The CDR3 has 15 residues. The CDR3 protein is CASSAQKGGKGEQYF. In nucleotides, the CDR3 is TGCGCCAGCAGCGCCCAGAAAGGGGGAAAAGGAGAGCAGTACTTC.

This clonotype turned up a few times. The rearrangement uses TRBV7-2 and TRBJ2-7, with 8 bases identical to TRBD2. The germline V gene has CDR1 SGHTA and CDR2 FQGNSA. CDR3 length equals 15 residues. V trimming: 5 bases; J trimming: 3 bases; junction bases outside the gene matches: 9. The CDR3 loop is CASSAGLASVYEQYF. CDR3 bases: TGTGCCAGCAGCGCCGGACTAGCAAGCGTCTACGAGCAGTACTTC.

The V call is TRBV21-1, the J call TRBJ1-4; TRBD1 reflects the table's D call only, with no check against the DNA. TRBV21-1 is assigned pseudogene status. The CDR3 is made up of 13 amino acids. In DNA, the CDR3 is TGTGCCAGCAGCAGTATAGACCGGGACAGGGAGTTTTTT. This gives the protein CASSSIDRDREFF.

This clonotype was picked up many times. V and J are TRBV12-3 or TRBV12-4 and TRBJ2-1, with TRBD1 matching 9 bases. Unmatched junction bases numbered 10, after V lost 8 bases and J lost 8 bases. This CDR3 region has 14 residues. In nucleotides, the CDR3 is TGTGCCAGCGAAAAAGGACAGGGGATGGATGAGCAGTTCTTC. Its translation: CASEKGQGMDEQFF.

The sample holds a few counts of this clonotype. The chain has TRBV20-1 and TRBJ2-7; 12 nucleotides line up with TRBD2. The germline V gene encodes CDR1 DFQATT and CDR2 SNEGSKA (reference sequence). This CDR3 is 15 amino acids long. Germline trimming cut 6 bases from V and 0 bases from J; bases unmatched to any gene: 6. CDR3 bases: TGCAGTGCCCCTCGACTAGCGGGGGACTCCTACGAGCAGTACTTC. Protein sequence: CSAPRLAGDSYEQYF.

The gene calls are TRBV6-1 and TRBJ1-1; TRBD1 matches at 7 bases. Germline lookup yields CDR1 MNHNS and CDR2 SASEGT. The J segment lost 2 bases and the V segment lost 7 bases, leaving 16 bases of the junction unmatched. The CDR3 is 17 residues long. The chain's CDR3 is CASKVITYRGGNTEAFF. As DNA, the CDR3 is TGTGCCAGCAAAGTAATAACCTACAGGGGAGGCAACACTGAAGCTTTCTTT.

This clonotype was observed a handful of times. The chain couples TRBV30 to TRBJ2-1; TRBD1 agrees at 9 bases. This CDR3 region has 14 residues. Germline values: CDR1 GTSNPN, CDR2 SVGIG (reference sequence). After removal of 4 bases from V and 9 bases from J, the junction contained 10 bases not matched to a gene. In DNA form, the CDR3 reads TGTGCCTGGAAGACCGGGACAGGGCCAAGTGAGCAGTTCTTC. It specifies CAWKTGTGPSEQFF.

This clonotype was picked up a small number of times. This chain uses TRBV28 with TRBJ2-7; 7 bases agree with TRBD2. The V segment lost 3 bases and the J segment 3 bases; nucleotides outside the gene matches: 5. This CDR3 spans 14 amino acids. Germline V lookup: CDR1 MDHEN, CDR2 SYDVKM. CDR3 coding DNA: TGTGCCAGCAGTTTTACTAGCGCGAACTACGAGCAGTACTTC. Its protein is CASSFTSANYEQYF.

This clonotype turned up a few times. This chain links TRBV6-4 with TRBJ2-1, with D tentatively TRBD2 (6 bases). The germline V and J ends were trimmed by 4 bases and 3 bases, with 13 bases remaining between them. This CDR3 has 15 amino acids. Germline V gene sequence: CDR1 MRHNA, CDR2 SNTAGT. This CDR3 reads CASSVGWEDYNEQFF. Here the CDR3 DNA reads TGTGCCAGCAGTGTTGGGTGGGAGGACTACAATGAGCAGTTCTTC.

This clonotype occurred many times. The rearrangement uses TRBV9 and TRBJ2-7; possibly TRBD2 for D (5 bases). Germline V gene lookup returns CDR1 SGDLS and CDR2 YYNGEE. This CDR3 contains 13 residues. V lost 0 bases, J lost 2 bases, and 6 bases lay in between. The CDR3 coding sequence is TGTGCCAGCAGCGTAGGAGGGACCTACGAGCAGTACTTC. Protein sequence: CASSVGGTYEQYF. Together with reference TRBV9 and TRBJ2-7, the CDR3 gives the full variable domain: DSGVTQTPKHLITATGQRVTLRCSPRSGDLSVYWYQQSLDQGLQFLIQYYNGEERAKGNILERFSAQQFPDLHSELNLSSLELGDSALYFCASSVGGTYEQYFGPGTRLTVT.

This clonotype has a count of ten or more. V and J are TRBV6-6 and TRBJ2-1, with D tentatively TRBD2 (6 bases). The CDR3 runs to 13 residues. V lost 7 bases to trimming and J lost 4 bases, with 11 bases between them. From germline, CDR1 is MNHNY and CDR2 SVGAGI (reference sequence). This CDR3 reads CASNLREYNEQFF. The CDR3 DNA is TGTGCCAGCAATCTCCGGGAGTACAATGAGCAGTTCTTC.

This clonotype was observed once. A much larger clone lies a single base off, so this may be a read error. The chain employs TRBV24-1 and TRBJ2-3; D remains unclear. Germline V gene sequence: CDR1 KGHDR, CDR2 SFDVKD. This CDR3 is 17 amino acids long. The CDR3 here is CATSDPPGILDTDTKYF. The CDR3 DNA follows: TGTGCCACCAGTGATCCCCCCGGTATTCTTGACACAGATACGAAGTATTTT.

The table lists this clonotype with many counts. The chain joins TRBV5-1 to TRBJ2-7, with 9 bases lining up with TRBD2. The J segment lost 5 bases and the V segment lost 3 bases, leaving 3 bases of the junction unmatched. The CDR3 spans 13 residues. Per the germline V gene, CDR1 is SGHRS and CDR2 is YFSETQ. The DNA of the CDR3 is TGCGCCAGCAGCTCGGCGGGGGGGAACGAGCAGTACTTC. Residues: CASSSAGGNEQYF.

The V call is TRBV7-2, the J call TRBJ1-1; 9 positions agree with TRBD1. Germline V gene data show CDR1 as SGHTA and CDR2 as FQGNSA. The CDR3 consists of 13 residues. The V and J ends lost 6 bases and 6 bases, in that order; junction bases with no gene match: 5. Here the CDR3 reads CASSYTGGSEAFF. The CDR3 region has the DNA TGTGCCAGCAGTTATACAGGGGGCTCTGAAGCTTTCTTT.